This TCR beta chain was observed in a study of blood T cell repertoires in COVID-19. Study context: Some COVID-19 samples were acute and others convalescent; all came from the United States, Italy and Spain. From T cells, B-cell-depleted T cells, or PBMCs came the material, which was cDNA or gDNA.

In the authors' methods: Estimated nucleated cell counts came from reference gene primer amplification. The repertoire was sequenced with immunoSEQ multiplex PCR; TCRdb's copy has only in-frame clones and lacks some. Clone size and the V and J calls come from that table; the DNA yielded D and trimming. The sample yields some 88,000 clones, more than 70% seen once. The clonotype was recovered from a woman aged 70 to 79 with acute or convalescent COVID-19. Source material: peripheral blood.

CDR3 loop: CATSRGGLAGGVETQYF. The CDR3 bases are TGTGCCACCAGCAGAGGAGGACTAGCGGGGGGGGTCGAGACCCAGTACTTC. This sequence joins TRBV15 and TRBJ2-5; 15 bases fit TRBD2. This CDR3 has 17 residues. Germline V gives CDR1 LNHNV, CDR2 YYDKDF (reference sequence). The V gene end was trimmed by 1 base and the J gene end by 5 bases; junction bases not matched to a gene: 5.